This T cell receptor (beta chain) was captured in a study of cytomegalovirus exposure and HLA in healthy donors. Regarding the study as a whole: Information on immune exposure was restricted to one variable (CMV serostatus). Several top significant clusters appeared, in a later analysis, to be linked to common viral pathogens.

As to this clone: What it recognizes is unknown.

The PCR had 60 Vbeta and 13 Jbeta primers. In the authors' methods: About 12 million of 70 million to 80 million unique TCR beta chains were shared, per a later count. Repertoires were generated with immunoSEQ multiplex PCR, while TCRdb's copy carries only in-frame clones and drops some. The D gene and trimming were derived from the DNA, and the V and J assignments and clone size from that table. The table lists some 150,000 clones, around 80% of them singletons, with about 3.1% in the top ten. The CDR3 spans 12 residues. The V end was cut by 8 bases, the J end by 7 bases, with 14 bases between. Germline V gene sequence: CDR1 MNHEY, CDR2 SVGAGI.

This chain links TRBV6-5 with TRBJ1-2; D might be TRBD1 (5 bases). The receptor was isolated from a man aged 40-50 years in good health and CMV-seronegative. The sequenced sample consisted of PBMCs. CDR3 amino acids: CASQGHITGYTF. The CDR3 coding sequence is TGTGCCAGCCAAGGACATATCACTGGCTACACCTTC.